This T cell receptor (beta chain) was identified during a study of a mutant IDH1 vaccine in newly diagnosed glioma. Study background: Scheduled for weeks 1, 3, 5, 7, 11, 15, 19 and 23, eight vaccinations were given to patients.

A note on this clone: Its antigen is unknown.

Indicated time point: week 23, last vaccination. Vaccination used 300 ug of mutant IDH1 20-mer peptide per dose, with topical imiquimod. The protocol was immunoSEQ multiplex PCR, while the TCRdb copy is restricted to in-frame clones and leaves out a portion. In the table there are just over 65,000 clones, nearly 85% of which are singletons. V shed 6 bases and J shed 4 bases, with 19 bases lying between them. The germline V gene has CDR1 LNHDA and CDR2 SQIVND (reference sequence). The CDR3 contains 16 residues. The chain links TRBV19 to TRBJ1-5; D gene ambiguous. The TCR was taken from a man between 18 and 29 years old with glioma. The material sequenced was PBMCs, taken from a glioma patient whose treatment included an IDH1 peptide vaccine. The CDR3 sequence is CASSHSPEGTNQPQHF. CDR3 DNA: TGTGCCAGTAGCCATAGCCCCGAGGGAACGAATCAGCCCCAGCATTTT.